This TCR beta chain was retrieved from a study of beta chain features in type 1 diabetes. Overall study context: The patient and healthy donor groups were comparable for age, gender and cell yields.

The study's findings and limits: Type 1 diabetes patients had fewer VDJ junction insertions and more deletions. TCRB CDR3s were moderately but significantly shorter in Type 1 diabetes patients in all four CD4+ subsets.

Expressed TCRB transcripts got sequenced, as all isolated RNA was reverse transcribed. Sequenced naive, central memory and regulatory T cell samples produced an average of approximately 3.5 million reads. Profiled with immunoSEQ multiplex PCR; TCRdb holds only in-frame clones, not every one. The data show approximately 730,000 clones, roughly 12% seen once. Regarding this clone: The antigen is unknown.

The germline V gene has CDR1 SGHTA and CDR2 FQGNSA. There are 16 residues in the CDR3. V was cut by 0 bases and J by 1 base, with 10 bases left in between. Cells sorted by CD45RO/CCR7/CD25/CD127/CD95/CD27 comprised CD4+ naive, central memory, regulatory and stem cell-like memory cells. The receptor comes from a man between 18 and 29 years old with type 1 diabetes. Sequenced input: naive CD4+ T cells from blood. The chain links TRBV7-2 to TRBJ2-4; maybe TRBD2 (6 bases). CDR3 nucleotides: TGTGCCAGCAGCTTAGCGAGGAGGGCGGCCAAAAACATTCAGTACTTC. Translating gives CASSLARRAAKNIQYF.